This record looks at one TCR beta chain sequence and its context. The data are from a study of shared clonotypes between healthy human individuals. Measured with immunoSEQ multiplex PCR; TCRdb has only the in-frame clones, and not every one. The sample yields approximately 120,000 clones, 55% to 70% seen once. Germline V gene sequence: CDR1 MNHEY, CDR2 SMNVEV (reference sequence). This CDR3 contains 15 residues. The V gene lost 2 bases and the J gene lost 2 bases, with 12 bases spanning the gap. This TCR was recovered from a woman aged 25 to 39 in good health. What was sequenced was memory CD8+ T cells sorted from blood. Subset reported: CD45RO+ cells pooled with CCR7-negative TemRA cells. The V call is TRBV27, the J call TRBJ1-1, with D possibly being TRBD1 (5 bases). For the CDR3, the DNA is TGTGCCAGCAGTTTAACTTGGGACGAAAACACTGAAGCTTTCTTT. Translating it yields CASSLTWDENTEAFF.